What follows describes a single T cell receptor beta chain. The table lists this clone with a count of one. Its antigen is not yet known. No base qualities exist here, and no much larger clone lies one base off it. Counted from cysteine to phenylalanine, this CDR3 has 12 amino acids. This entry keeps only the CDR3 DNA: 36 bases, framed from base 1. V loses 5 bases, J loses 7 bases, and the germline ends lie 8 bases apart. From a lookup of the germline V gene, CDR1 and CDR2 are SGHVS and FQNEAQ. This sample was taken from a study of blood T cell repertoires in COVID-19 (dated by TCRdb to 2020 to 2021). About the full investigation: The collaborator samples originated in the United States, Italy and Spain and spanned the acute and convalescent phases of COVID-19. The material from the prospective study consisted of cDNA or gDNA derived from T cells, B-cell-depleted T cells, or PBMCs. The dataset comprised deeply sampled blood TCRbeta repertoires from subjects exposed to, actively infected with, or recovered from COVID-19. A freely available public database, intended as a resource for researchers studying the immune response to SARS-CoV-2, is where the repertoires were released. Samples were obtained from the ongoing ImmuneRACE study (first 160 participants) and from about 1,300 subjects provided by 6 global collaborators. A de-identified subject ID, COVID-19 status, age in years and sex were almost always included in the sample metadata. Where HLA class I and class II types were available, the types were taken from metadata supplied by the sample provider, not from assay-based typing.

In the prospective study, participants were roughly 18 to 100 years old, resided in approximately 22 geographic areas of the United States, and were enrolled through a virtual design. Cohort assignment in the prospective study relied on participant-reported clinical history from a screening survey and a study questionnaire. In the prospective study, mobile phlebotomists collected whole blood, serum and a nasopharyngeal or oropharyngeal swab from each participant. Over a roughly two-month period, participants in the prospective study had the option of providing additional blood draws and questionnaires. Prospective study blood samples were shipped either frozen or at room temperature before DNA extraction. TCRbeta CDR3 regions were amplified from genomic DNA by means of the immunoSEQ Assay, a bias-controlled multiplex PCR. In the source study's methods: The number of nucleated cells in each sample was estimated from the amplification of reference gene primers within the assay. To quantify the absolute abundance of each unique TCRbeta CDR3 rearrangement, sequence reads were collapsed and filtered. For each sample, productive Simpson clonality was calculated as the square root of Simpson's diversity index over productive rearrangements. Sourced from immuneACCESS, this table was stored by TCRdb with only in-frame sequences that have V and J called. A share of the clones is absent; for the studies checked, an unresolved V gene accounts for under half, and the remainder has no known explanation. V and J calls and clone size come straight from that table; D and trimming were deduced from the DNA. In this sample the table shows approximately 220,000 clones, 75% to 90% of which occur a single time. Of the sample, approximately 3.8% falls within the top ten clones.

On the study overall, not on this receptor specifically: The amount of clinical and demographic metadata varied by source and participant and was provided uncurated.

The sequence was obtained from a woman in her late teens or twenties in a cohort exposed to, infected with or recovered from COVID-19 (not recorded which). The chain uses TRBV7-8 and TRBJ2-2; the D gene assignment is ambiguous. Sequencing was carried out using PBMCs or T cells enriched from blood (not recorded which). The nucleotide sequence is TGTGCCAGCAGCCCCTTATACGGGGAGCTGTTTTTT. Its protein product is CASSPLYGELFF. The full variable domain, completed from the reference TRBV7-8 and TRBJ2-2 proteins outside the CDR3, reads GAGVSQSPRYKVAKRGQDVALRCDPISGHVSLFWYQQALGQGPEFLTYFQNEAQLDKSGLPSDRFFAERPEGSVSTLKIQRTQQEDSAVYLCASSPLYGELFFGEGSRLTVL.